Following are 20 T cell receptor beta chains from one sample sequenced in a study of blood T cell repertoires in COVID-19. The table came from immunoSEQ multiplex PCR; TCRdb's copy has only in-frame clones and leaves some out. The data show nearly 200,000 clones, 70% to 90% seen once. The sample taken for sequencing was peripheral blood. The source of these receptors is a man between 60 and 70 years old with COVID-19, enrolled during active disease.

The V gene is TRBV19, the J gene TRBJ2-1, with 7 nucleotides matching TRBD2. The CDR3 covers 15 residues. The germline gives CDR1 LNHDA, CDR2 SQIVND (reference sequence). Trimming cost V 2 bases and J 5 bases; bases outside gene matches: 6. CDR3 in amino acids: CASSINGLGNNEQFF. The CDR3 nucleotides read TGTGCCAGTAGTATAAACGGACTAGGGAACAATGAGCAGTTCTTC.

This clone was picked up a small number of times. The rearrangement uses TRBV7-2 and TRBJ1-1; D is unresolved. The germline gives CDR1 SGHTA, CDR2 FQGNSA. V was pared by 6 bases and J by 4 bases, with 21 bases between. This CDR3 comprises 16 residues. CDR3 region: CASSSPGGNSGTEAFF. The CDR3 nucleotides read TGTGCCAGCAGTTCCCCCGGCGGGAACAGTGGCACTGAAGCTTTCTTT.

The CDR3 nucleotides read TGTGCCAGCAGCTTAGAGACCGGAGGCTATGGCTACACCTTC. It yields the protein CASSLETGGYGYTF. V and J are TRBV7-9 and TRBJ1-2; D not resolved. Germline CDR1 reads SEHNR; CDR2 reads FQNEAQ (reference sequence). This CDR3 comprises 14 residues. Trimming took 1 base from V and 4 from J, leaving 10 bases between them.

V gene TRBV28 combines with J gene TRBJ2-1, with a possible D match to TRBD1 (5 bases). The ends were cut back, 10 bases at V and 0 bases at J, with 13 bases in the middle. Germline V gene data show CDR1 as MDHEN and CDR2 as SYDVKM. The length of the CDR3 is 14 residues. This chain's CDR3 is CATYSRGSYNEQFF. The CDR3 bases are TGTGCCACCTACTCTAGGGGCTCCTACAATGAGCAGTTCTTC.

CDR3 coding DNA: TGTGCCAGCAGCCGCCGGGACAGGGACACTGAAGCTTTCTTT. This gives the protein CASSRRDRDTEAFF. V gene TRBV5-6 combines with J gene TRBJ1-1, with 9 bases fitting TRBD1. Germline loops: CDR1 SGHDT, CDR2 YYEEEE. J was trimmed by 3 bases and V by 4 bases; bases with no gene match: 4. The CDR3 has 14 amino acids.

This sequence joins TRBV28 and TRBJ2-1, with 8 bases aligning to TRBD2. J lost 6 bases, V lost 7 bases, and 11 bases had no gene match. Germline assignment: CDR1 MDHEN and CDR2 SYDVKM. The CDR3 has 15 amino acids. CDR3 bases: TGTGCCAGCAAAAAAAGCGGGAGAAACTCCAATGAGCAGTTCTTC. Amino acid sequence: CASKKSGRNSNEQFF.

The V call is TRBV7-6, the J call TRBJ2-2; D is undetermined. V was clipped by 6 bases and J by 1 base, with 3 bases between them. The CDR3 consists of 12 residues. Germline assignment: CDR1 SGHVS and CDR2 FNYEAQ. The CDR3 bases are TGTGCCAGCAGACTGAACACCGGGGAGCTGTTTTTT. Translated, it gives CASRLNTGELFF.

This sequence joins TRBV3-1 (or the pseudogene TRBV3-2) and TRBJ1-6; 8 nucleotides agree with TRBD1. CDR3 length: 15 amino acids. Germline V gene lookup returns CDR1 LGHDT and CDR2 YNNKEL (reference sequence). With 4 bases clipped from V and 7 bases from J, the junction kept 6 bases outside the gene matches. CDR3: CASSPTGGKNSPLHF. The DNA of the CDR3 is TGTGCCAGCAGCCCAACAGGGGGGAAAAATTCACCCCTCCACTTT.

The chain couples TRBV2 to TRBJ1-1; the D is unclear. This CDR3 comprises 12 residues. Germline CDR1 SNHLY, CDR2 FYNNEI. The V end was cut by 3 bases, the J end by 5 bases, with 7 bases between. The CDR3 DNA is TGTGCCAGCAGTGAGGGAGGAACTGAAGCTTTCTTT. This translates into CASSEGGTEAFF.

CDR3 in DNA: TGTGCCAGCAGCTTCCAGGGAGATACGCAGTATTTT. It translates to CASSFQGDTQYF. The chain links TRBV9 to TRBJ2-3; weak D call: TRBD1 (5 bases). Germline V gene sequence: CDR1 SGDLS, CDR2 YYNGEE. CDR3 length equals 12 residues. V was trimmed by 4 bases and J by 5 bases, leaving 8 bases between them.

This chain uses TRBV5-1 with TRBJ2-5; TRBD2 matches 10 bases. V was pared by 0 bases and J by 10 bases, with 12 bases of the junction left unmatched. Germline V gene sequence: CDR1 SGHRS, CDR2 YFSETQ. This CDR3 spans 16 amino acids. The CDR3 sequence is CASSLDVSASGSYQYF. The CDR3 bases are TGCGCCAGCAGCTTGGACGTGTCGGCTAGCGGGAGTTACCAGTACTTC.

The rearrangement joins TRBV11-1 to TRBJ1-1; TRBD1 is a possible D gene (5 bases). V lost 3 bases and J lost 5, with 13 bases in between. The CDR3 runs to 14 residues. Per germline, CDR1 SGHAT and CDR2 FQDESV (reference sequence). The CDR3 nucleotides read TGTGCCAGCAGCTTTCGGCAGGGTGTTACTGAAGCTTTCTTT. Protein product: CASSFRQGVTEAFF.

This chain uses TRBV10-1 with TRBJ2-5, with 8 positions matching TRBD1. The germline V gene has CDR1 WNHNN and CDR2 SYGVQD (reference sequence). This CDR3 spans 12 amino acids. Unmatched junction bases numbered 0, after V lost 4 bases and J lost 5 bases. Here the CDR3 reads CASSGTGETQYF. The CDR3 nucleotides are TGCGCCAGCAGTGGGACAGGGGAGACCCAGTACTTC.

The CDR3 protein is CAWSGVGRYQPQHF. The CDR3 region has the DNA TGTGCCTGGAGTGGTGTCGGGAGGTATCAGCCCCAGCATTTT. The V gene is TRBV30, the J gene TRBJ1-5, with D unclear. The CDR3 totals 14 residues. Deletions cut 1 base from V and 5 bases from J, with 12 bases between. Germline V gives CDR1 GTSNPN, CDR2 SVGIG (reference sequence).

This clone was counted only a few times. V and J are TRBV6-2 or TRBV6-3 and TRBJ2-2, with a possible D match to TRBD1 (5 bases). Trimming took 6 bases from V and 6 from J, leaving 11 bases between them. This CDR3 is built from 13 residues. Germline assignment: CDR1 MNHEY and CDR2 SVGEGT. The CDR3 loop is CASSRTRPGELFF. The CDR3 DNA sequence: TGTGCCAGCAGCCGGACAAGACCCGGGGAGCTGTTTTTT.

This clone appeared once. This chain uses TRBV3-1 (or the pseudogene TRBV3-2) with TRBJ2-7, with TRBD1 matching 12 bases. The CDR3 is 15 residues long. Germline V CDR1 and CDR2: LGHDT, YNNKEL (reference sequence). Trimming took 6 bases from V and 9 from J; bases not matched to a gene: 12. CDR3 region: CASSRDRGRIGWQYF. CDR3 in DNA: TGTGCCAGCAGTCGGGACAGGGGGCGAATAGGCTGGCAGTACTTC.

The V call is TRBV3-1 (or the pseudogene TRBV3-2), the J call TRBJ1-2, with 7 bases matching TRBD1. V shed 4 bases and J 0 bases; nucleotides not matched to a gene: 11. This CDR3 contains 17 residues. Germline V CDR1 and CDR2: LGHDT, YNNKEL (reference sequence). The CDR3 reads CASSPPSGTASNYGYTF. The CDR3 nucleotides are TGTGCCAGCAGCCCACCATCCGGGACAGCATCTAACTATGGCTACACCTTC.

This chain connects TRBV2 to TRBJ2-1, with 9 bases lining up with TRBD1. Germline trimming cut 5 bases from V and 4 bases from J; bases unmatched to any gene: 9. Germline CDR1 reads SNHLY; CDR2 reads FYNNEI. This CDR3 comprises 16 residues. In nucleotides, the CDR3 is TGTGCCAGCAGTTCATCCGGGACAGGGAGATACAATGAGCAGTTCTTC. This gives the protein CASSSSGTGRYNEQFF.

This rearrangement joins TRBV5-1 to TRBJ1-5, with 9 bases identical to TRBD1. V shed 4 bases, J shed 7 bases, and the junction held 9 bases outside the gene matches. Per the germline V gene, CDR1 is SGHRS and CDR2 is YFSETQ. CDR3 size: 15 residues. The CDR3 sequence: CASSPGQGIRQPQHF. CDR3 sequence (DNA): TGCGCCAGCAGCCCCGGACAGGGGATAAGACAGCCCCAGCATTTT.

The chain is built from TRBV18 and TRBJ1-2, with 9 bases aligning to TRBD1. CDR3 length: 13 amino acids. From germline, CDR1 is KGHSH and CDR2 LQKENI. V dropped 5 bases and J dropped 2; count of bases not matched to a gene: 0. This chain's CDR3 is CASSGQGNYGYTF. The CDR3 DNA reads TGTGCCAGCTCAGGACAGGGGAACTATGGCTACACCTTC.